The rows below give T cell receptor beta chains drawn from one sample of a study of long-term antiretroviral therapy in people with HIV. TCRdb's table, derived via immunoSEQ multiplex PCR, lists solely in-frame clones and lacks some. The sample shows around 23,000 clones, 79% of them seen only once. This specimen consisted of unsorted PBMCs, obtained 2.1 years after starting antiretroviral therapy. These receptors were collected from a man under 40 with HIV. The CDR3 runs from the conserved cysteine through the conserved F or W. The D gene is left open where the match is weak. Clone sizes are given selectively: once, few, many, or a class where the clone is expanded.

CDR3 protein: CASSYGQGTSSDEQYF
CDR3 DNA: TGTGCCAGCAGTTACGGGCAGGGTACCAGTAGCGACGAGCAGTACTTC
D gene: -
J gene: TRBJ2-7
V gene: TRBV6-5
clone size: -

CDR3 protein: CATWGPGFGANVLTF
CDR3 DNA: TGTGCCACCTGGGGCCCGGGCTTTGGGGCCAACGTCCTGACTTTC
D gene: -
J gene: TRBJ2-6
V gene: TRBV15
clone size: -

CDR3 protein: CAWSVLGRGWDTDTQYF
CDR3 DNA: TGTGCCTGGAGTGTACTCGGGAGAGGGTGGGACACAGATACGCAGTATTTT
D gene: -
J gene: TRBJ2-3
V gene: TRBV30
clone size: -

CDR3 protein: CASSPGQDYGYTF
CDR3 DNA: TGTGCCAGCTCACCGGGACAGGACTATGGCTACACCTTC
D gene: TRBD1
J gene: TRBJ1-2
V gene: TRBV18
clone size: -

CDR3 protein: CASSQEVSRDNEQFF
CDR3 DNA: TGTGCCAGCAGCCAAGAAGTCTCCAGGGACAATGAGCAGTTCTTC
D gene: -
J gene: TRBJ2-1
V gene: TRBV4-2
clone size: -

CDR3 protein: CASSSQRPVNQPQHF
CDR3 DNA: TGTGCCAGCAGCTCGCAAAGGCCGGTGAATCAGCCCCAGCATTTT
D gene: -
J gene: TRBJ1-5
V gene: TRBV5-6
clone size: -

CDR3 protein: CASSYSGGNTIYF
CDR3 DNA: TGTGCCAGCAGTTACTCGGGGGGAAACACCATATATTTT
D gene: -
J gene: TRBJ1-3
V gene: TRBV6-5
clone size: -

CDR3 protein: CASSSDARTNYGYTF
CDR3 DNA: TGTGCCAGCAGCTCCGATGCTCGGACTAACTATGGCTACACCTTC
D gene: -
J gene: TRBJ1-2
V gene: TRBV5-4
clone size: -

CDR3 protein: CASSLAEQTLGKNIQYF
CDR3 DNA: TGTGCCAGCAGCTTGGCCGAGCAGACCCTGGGCAAAAACATTCAGTACTTC
D gene: -
J gene: TRBJ2-4
V gene: TRBV5-5
clone size: -

CDR3 protein: CASRGLAGSLYNEQFF
CDR3 DNA: TGCGCCAGCAGGGGACTAGCGGGATCCCTCTACAATGAGCAGTTCTTC
D gene: TRBD2
J gene: TRBJ2-1
V gene: TRBV5-1
clone size: -

CDR3 protein: CASSLYREGTDTQYF
CDR3 DNA: TGTGCCAGCAGCTTGTACAGGGAGGGCACAGATACGCAGTATTTT
D gene: -
J gene: TRBJ2-3
V gene: TRBV5-8
clone size: -

CDR3 protein: CASSYSQGIQETQYF
CDR3 DNA: TGTGCCAGCAGTTACTCGCAGGGGATTCAAGAGACCCAGTACTTC
D gene: -
J gene: TRBJ2-5
V gene: TRBV6-5
clone size: -

CDR3 protein: CASGDRLGSPLHF
CDR3 DNA: TGTGCCAGCGGGGACAGGTTAGGATCACCCCTCCACTTT
D gene: TRBD1
J gene: TRBJ1-6
V gene: TRBV7-8
clone size: medium-sized

CDR3 protein: CASSTWDSPYEQYF
CDR3 DNA: TGTGCCAGCAGCACCTGGGACAGCCCCTACGAGCAGTACTTC
D gene: -
J gene: TRBJ2-7
V gene: TRBV21-1
clone size: -

CDR3 protein: CASSFEGGDTEAFF
CDR3 DNA: TGTGCCAGCAGCTTTGAGGGGGGGGACACTGAAGCTTTCTTT
D gene: -
J gene: TRBJ1-1
V gene: TRBV25-1
clone size: -

CDR3 protein: CAIRAQGVRTDEQFF
CDR3 DNA: TGTGCCATCAGGGCCCAGGGTGTAAGGACGGATGAGCAGTTCTTC
D gene: -
J gene: TRBJ2-1
V gene: TRBV10-3
clone size: -

CDR3 protein: CASSSLRTGGMSMAFF
CDR3 DNA: TGTGCCAGCAGCTCGTTGCGGACAGGGGGCATGAGTATGGCTTTCTTT
D gene: TRBD1
J gene: TRBJ1-1
V gene: TRBV5-4
clone size: -

CDR3 protein: CASSIGGDISPEAFF
CDR3 DNA: TGTGCCAGTAGTATAGGGGGGGATATAAGCCCTGAAGCTTTCTTT
D gene: -
J gene: TRBJ1-1
V gene: TRBV19
clone size: -

CDR3 protein: CASSPDRTGELFF
CDR3 DNA: TGTGCCAGCTCACCGGACAGGACCGGGGAGCTGTTTTTT
D gene: TRBD1
J gene: TRBJ2-2
V gene: TRBV18
clone size: few